A selection of T cell receptor beta chains follows, all from one sample in a study of T cells expressing NK-cell markers. TCRdb reprocessed the 5' RACE reads, keeping one entry per CDR3 protein, no DNA. This table lists a few hundred thousand distinct CDR3 sequences. Sequencing was carried out using blood T cells: a sorted CD56 or NKG2C T cell subset, CD4+ or CD8+ T cells, or bulk PBMC T cells (not recorded which). The receptors were gathered from a woman in her forties or fifties in good health. The CDR3 runs from the conserved cysteine through the conserved F or W.

>TRBV6-5|TRBJ2-3
CASSGSGFTDTQYF
>TRBV20-1|TRBJ2-1
CSATPSGRMDEQFF
>TRBV6-5|TRBJ2-2
CASSFQGPDTGELFF
>TRBV20-1|TRBJ2-7
CSAKDFYYEQYF
>TRBV11-2|TRBJ2-3
CASSLDLAGGLDTQYF
>TRBV11-3|TRBJ2-6
CASSVTEMGSLGANVLTF
>TRBV9|TRBJ1-3
CASSASRQGAPGNTIYF
>TRBV11-3|TRBJ2-1
CASSLTRLGRYNEQFF
>TRBV7-8|TRBJ2-5
CASSTRQFQETQYF
>TRBV11-3|TRBJ2-3
CASSFPTVGSGSSTDTQYF
>TRBV11-3|TRBJ2-1
CASSLGLGRGPHSYNEQFF
>TRBV29-1|TRBJ2-7
CSANRDRGPYEQYF
>TRBV6-2/TRBV6-3|TRBJ2-1
CASLRDPINEQFF
>TRBV9|TRBJ1-4
CASSVGPDEKLFF
>TRBV29-1|TRBJ1-3
CSGGVSGNTIYF
>TRBV3-1|TRBJ2-3
CASSPRQAGTQYF
>TRBV12-3/TRBV12-4|TRBJ1-2
CASRRQPGQTRMGGYTF
>TRBV15|TRBJ2-2
CATSRGSGPANTGELFF
>TRBV3-1|TRBJ2-1
CASSQTLLNEQFF
>TRBV27|TRBJ1-2
CASSLYGASYGYTF
>TRBV28|TRBJ2-1
CASSLVAGTGEQFF
>TRBV20-1|TRBJ2-5
CSASASQETQYF
>TRBV10-3|TRBJ2-1
CAISADTGLEQFF
>TRBV6-2/TRBV6-3|TRBJ2-4
CASSFRVHAKNIQYF
>TRBV4-1|TRBJ1-2
CASQRDGYGYTF
>TRBV20-1|TRBJ2-7
CSARDRRTGVFYEQYF
>TRBV6-5|TRBJ2-5
CASSRTGTGARGATQYF
>TRBV18|TRBJ2-2
CASSPSQGGAYAGELFF
>TRBV12-3/TRBV12-4|TRBJ1-4
CASSSQGASEKLFF
>TRBV5-1|TRBJ2-3
CASSFSTSGELSTDTQYF
>TRBV20-1|TRBJ2-1
CSAAGTSGSGSSYNEQFF
>TRBV28|TRBJ2-1
CASSPGLGNEQFF
>TRBV2|TRBJ1-2
CASKQEFANYGYTF
>TRBV29-1|TRBJ2-1
CSVVGRSYNEQFF
>TRBV20-1|TRBJ2-5
CSAKPSGSPQETQYF
>TRBV30|TRBJ1-1
CAWTFMSNTEAFF
>TRBV6-5|TRBJ1-3
CASSRQGGNTIYF
>TRBV7-9|TRBJ2-2
CASTGEGGELFF
>TRBV30|TRBJ1-1
CASTRFSTEAFF
>TRBV12-3/TRBV12-4|TRBJ2-3
CASSLPGDMSDTQYF
>TRBV6-2/TRBV6-3|TRBJ1-1
CASKGSYTEAFF
>TRBV15|TRBJ2-2
CATSRDKALDTGELFF
>TRBV2|TRBJ1-5
CASSPGTGHNQPQHF
>TRBV11-3|TRBJ2-1
CASSLDGSWSYNEQFF
>TRBV12-3/TRBV12-4|TRBJ2-3
CASSLRLLGGGPYTQYF
>TRBV5-5|TRBJ1-5
CASSRDAEQPQHF
>TRBV11-1|TRBJ2-3
CASSQTIRGPDTQYF
>TRBV6-1|TRBJ2-7
CASSRRAGVQDEQYF
>TRBV24-1|TRBJ2-1
CATIDRGGNEQFF
>TRBV5-4|TRBJ2-3
CASSPSPGADTQYF